The sequence of this TCR beta chain was determined in a study of cytomegalovirus exposure and HLA in healthy donors. With respect to this clone: The antigen is not known.

Germline V gene data show CDR1 as SGHVS and CDR2 as FQNEAQ. The CDR3 is 17 amino acids. Trimming stripped 2 bases from V and 1 base from J, with 14 bases between. 60 Vbeta and 13 Jbeta primers were used in PCR. TCRdb's copy holds only in-frame clones and misses some; the assay was immunoSEQ multiplex PCR. The sample includes 150,000 or so clones, roughly 80% of them seen just once. Study outcomes and limitations: Later analysis suggested links between common viral pathogens and several top significant clusters.

The source of this sequence is a female donor in good health and CMV-seronegative. The sequencing sample was made of PBMCs. This rearrangement joins TRBV7-8 to TRBJ2-2, with a tentative D call TRBD2 (6 bases). In nucleotides, the CDR3 is TGTGCCAGCAGCTTACAACCGGGACTTCTGAACACCGGGGAGCTGTTTTTT. Translating gives CASSLQPGLLNTGELFF.